A selection of T cell receptor beta chains follows, all from one sample in a study of T-cell reconstitution after alpha-beta-depleted transplantation in children. TCRdb independently ran MiXCR on the PCR reads; one entry per CDR3 protein. Found here are about 900,000 distinct CDR3 sequences, around 30% of them singletons; the top ten hold over 25%. The material sequenced was PBMCs, mostly from graft donor cells, taken 360 days after TCRalphabeta/CD19-depleted stem cell transplant. These receptors all come from a boy younger than two who had a stem cell transplant for SCID, so the T cells may come from the graft donor. Both conserved end residues are part of each CDR3. The order of the fields is V gene, clone size, D gene, J gene, CDR3 protein, CDR3 DNA. A D gene is named only where the DNA matches it firmly. Clone sizes are given selectively: once, few, many, or a class where the clone is expanded.

>TRBV4-1|-|-|TRBJ2-7
CASSQTPGLNWGEQYF
TGCGCCAGCAGCCAGACTCCGGGACTCAATTGGGGCGAGCAGTACTTC
>TRBV3-1|few|TRBD1|TRBJ2-5
CASSRFDRVVETQYF
TGTGCCAGCAGCCGCTTCGACAGGGTCGTGGAGACCCAGTACTTC
>TRBV12-3/TRBV12-4|-|TRBD2|TRBJ2-1
CASSFDRGAGGRNEQFF
TGTGCCAGCAGTTTTGACCGGGGAGCGGGGGGGCGGAATGAGCAGTTCTTC
>TRBV6-1|-|-|TRBJ2-7
CASASDRNTYEQYF
TGTGCCAGCGCCTCGGACAGAAACACCTACGAGCAGTACTTC
>TRBV2|-|TRBD2|TRBJ2-2
CASSAARGSTGELFF
TGTGCCAGCAGTGCGGCGCGGGGGTCCACCGGGGAGCTGTTTTTT
>TRBV4-1|many|TRBD2|TRBJ2-2
CASSPELGGANTGELFF
TGCGCCAGCAGCCCGGAGCTCGGGGGGGCGAACACCGGGGAGCTGTTTTTT
>TRBV6-1|few|TRBD2|TRBJ2-7
CASTTQRGAFYEQYF
TGTGCCAGCACTACGCAGCGGGGGGCCTTCTACGAGCAGTACTTC
>TRBV5-1|-|TRBD1|TRBJ1-3
CASSSGQLVNAGNTIYF
TGCGCCAGCAGCTCGGGACAGTTGGTTAATGCGGGAAACACCATATATTTT
>TRBV12-3/TRBV12-4|-|-|TRBJ1-4
CASTTGTLRQKLFF
TGTGCCAGCACCACCGGGACCCTACGACAAAAACTGTTTTTT
>TRBV20-1|few|TRBD2|TRBJ2-7
CSARFGTSSHEQYF
TGCAGTGCTAGATTCGGGACTAGCTCCCACGAGCAGTACTTC
>TRBV29-1|many|-|TRBJ2-5
CSVEKGETQYF
TGCAGTGTGGAGAAGGGGGAGACCCAGTACTTC
>TRBV12-3/TRBV12-4|-|-|TRBJ2-7
CASSLPSAPYEQYF
TGTGCCAGCAGTTTGCCCAGCGCGCCCTACGAGCAGTACTTC
>TRBV7-9|-|-|TRBJ2-6
CASSSRGGFGANVLTF
TGTGCCAGCAGCTCCAGGGGGGGGTTTGGGGCCAACGTCCTGACTTTC
>TRBV12-3/TRBV12-4|few|-|TRBJ2-5
CASTLGRGQETQYF
TGTGCCAGCACCCTTGGTAGGGGACAAGAGACCCAGTACTTC
>TRBV15|-|TRBD1|TRBJ1-3
CATSRETGGSGNTIYF
TGTGCCACCAGCAGAGAAACAGGGGGCTCTGGAAACACCATATATTTT
>TRBV9|-|TRBD2|TRBJ2-2
CASSPSRTRPNTGELFF
TGTGCCAGCAGCCCATCAAGGACTAGGCCGAACACCGGGGAGCTGTTTTTT
>TRBV29-1|few|-|TRBJ2-1
CSGVPVGVSYNEQFF
TGCAGCGGCGTCCCTGTTGGGGTGTCCTACAATGAGCAGTTCTTC
>TRBV7-2|-|-|TRBJ2-3
CASSLSVALTDTQYF
TGTGCCAGCAGCCTAAGTGTGGCCCTCACAGATACGCAGTATTTT
>TRBV12-3/TRBV12-4|-|-|TRBJ2-7
CASSLGGPGHEQYF
TGTGCCAGCAGTTTAGGGGGTCCTGGGCACGAGCAGTACTTC
>TRBV5-1|-|TRBD2|TRBJ2-1
CASSPTTRAGVEQFF
TGCGCCAGCAGCCCTACCACTCGAGCGGGGGTTGAGCAGTTCTTC
>TRBV6-5|-|TRBD1|TRBJ1-2
CASSYSPTGGYTF
TGTGCCAGCAGTTACTCGCCGACAGGGGGCTACACCTTC
>TRBV30|once|-|TRBJ1-1
CAWSRRLDAEAFF
TGTGCCTGGTCGCGACGCCTCGACGCTGAAGCTTTCTTT
>TRBV3-1|-|-|TRBJ1-3
CASSQVTLRINTIYF
TGTGCCAGCAGCCAAGTAACGCTCAGGATTAACACCATATATTTT
>TRBV15|-|TRBD2|TRBJ2-1
CATSRGLAGDYNEQFF
TGTGCCACCAGCAGGGGACTAGCGGGGGACTACAATGAGCAGTTCTTC
>TRBV5-5|-|TRBD2|TRBJ2-2
CASSKLAANTGELFF
TGTGCCAGCAGCAAACTAGCGGCGAACACCGGGGAGCTGTTTTTT
>TRBV7-9|few|-|TRBJ2-1
CASSSNKLNYNEQFF
TGTGCCAGCAGCTCCAACAAGTTGAACTACAATGAGCAGTTCTTC
>TRBV7-2|-|-|TRBJ1-5
CASSFGPSPQHF
TGTGCCAGCAGCTTTGGGCCGTCCCCCCAGCATTTT
>TRBV7-6|-|-|TRBJ1-2
CASSLALTGDNYGYTF
TGTGCCAGCAGCTTAGCGTTAACAGGTGATAACTATGGCTACACCTTC